This entry lists 30 T cell receptor beta chains sequenced from one sample in a study of vaccination effects on CD4 cells after COVID-19. Sequencing was performed with immunoSEQ multiplex PCR; in TCRdb, only in-frame clones are kept and a portion is missing. The sample yields 50,000 to 65,000 clones, approximately 75% seen once. These TCRs' antigens remain unknown. ViraFEST used viral peptide pools to expand antigen-specific CD4+ T cells before sequencing. CD4+ T cells were isolated after around 9 days of culture. The healthy vaccine recipients, who had no prior SARS-CoV-2 infection, showed negative nucleocapsid antibodies. The sequenced sample was CD4+ T cells from PBMCs cultured with HCoV-OC43 spike peptides, obtained before COVID-19 vaccination. Subset given: HCoV-OC43 spike overlapping peptide pool stimulation. The receptor set was obtained from a human donor who received a COVID-19 vaccine.

The V gene is TRBV9, the J gene TRBJ1-2; maybe TRBD1 (5 bases). Germline V gene data show CDR1 as SGDLS and CDR2 as YYNGEE. The CDR3 runs 16 residues. The germline V and J ends were trimmed by 4 bases and 7 bases, with 23 bases remaining between them. DNA of the CDR3: TGTGCCAGCAGCACCCGGGGGGACTCCCAGGTCGGTGGCTACACCTTC. This codes for CASSTRGDSQVGGYTF. Supplemented by reference TRBV9 and TRBJ1-2, the full variable domain reads DSGVTQTPKHLITATGQRVTLRCSPRSGDLSVYWYQQSLDQGLQFLIQYYNGEERAKGNILERFSAQQFPDLHSELNLSSLELGDSALYFCASSTRGDSQVGGYTFGSGTRLTVV.

V gene TRBV5-1 combines with J gene TRBJ2-3; D ambiguous. Between the trimmed V and J ends, which lost 5 bases and 2 bases, there was a span of 12 bases. CDR3 length: 14 residues. Germline CDR1 and CDR2: SGHRS and YFSETQ. The CDR3 DNA reads as TGCGCCAGCAGTAGAGACTCCAACACAGATACGCAGTATTTT. Translated, it gives CASSRDSNTDTQYF.

This chain uses TRBV5-1 with TRBJ2-6; D could derive from TRBD1 or TRBD2 (6 bases each). Germline assignment: CDR1 SGHRS and CDR2 YFSETQ. Trimming removed 0 bases at V and 1 base at J, with 17 bases between. The CDR3 contains 19 residues. CDR3 sequence reads: CASSLESRGLTSGANVLTF. In DNA form, the CDR3 reads TGCGCCAGCAGCTTGGAGTCCCGGGGGCTAACGTCTGGGGCCAACGTCCTGACTTTC.

The chain is built from TRBV7-6 and TRBJ2-1, with TRBD1 matching 8 bases. CDR3 length equals 16 residues. J was trimmed by 9 bases and V by 5 bases; bases with no gene match: 15. The V gene's germline CDR1 is SGHVS and CDR2 FNYEAQ. CDR3 region: CASSDPYRQGWGEQFF. The CDR3 coding sequence is TGTGCCAGCAGCGACCCGTACCGACAGGGGTGGGGTGAGCAGTTCTTC.

This clone was seen only a few times. This chain connects TRBV19 to TRBJ2-1, with D uncertain. V was pared by 5 bases and J by 10 bases, with 12 bases between. The CDR3 covers 12 residues. The germline V gene encodes CDR1 LNHDA and CDR2 SQIVND (reference sequence). CDR3 sequence reads: CASSVRYREQFF. The CDR3 region has the DNA TGTGCCAGTAGTGTCCGGTATCGAGAGCAGTTCTTC. Full variable domain (outside the CDR3, taken from reference TRBV19 and TRBJ2-1): DGGITQSPKYLFRKEGQNVTLSCEQNLNHDAMYWYRQDPGQGLRLIYYSQIVNDFQKGDIAEGYSVSREKKESFPLTVTSAQKNPTAFYLCASSVRYREQFFGPGTRLTVL.

The CDR3 coding sequence is TGTGCCAGCAGTCAGGCTCCCGGGGAGCTGTTTTTT. Translating gives CASSQAPGELFF. V gene TRBV3-1 (or the pseudogene TRBV3-2) combines with J gene TRBJ2-2; D gene ambiguous. The length of the CDR3 is 12 residues. From germline, CDR1 is LGHDT and CDR2 YNNKEL (reference sequence). V lost 6 bases to trimming and J lost 6 bases, with 8 bases between them.

The chain recombines TRBV6-2 or TRBV6-3 with TRBJ2-3, with unresolved D. This CDR3 is built from 12 residues. The germline gives CDR1 MNHEY, CDR2 SVGEGT. The V end was cut by 5 bases, the J end by 2 bases, with 5 bases between. The CDR3 region has the DNA TGTGCCAGCAGTACTGCCACAGATACGCAGTATTTT. It specifies CASSTATDTQYF.

The chain uses TRBV7-8 and TRBJ1-2, with D possibly matching TRBD1 (5 bases). The V end was cut by 5 bases, the J end by 2 bases, with 12 bases between. CDR3 length equals 14 residues. The germline CDR1 and CDR2 sequences are SGHVS and FQNEAQ. The DNA for the CDR3 is TGTGCCAGCAGCCCTGGGCAGGGAAACTATGGCTACACCTTC. Protein sequence: CASSPGQGNYGYTF. The full variable domain, with the rest looked up from reference TRBV7-8 and TRBJ1-2, is GAGVSQSPRYKVAKRGQDVALRCDPISGHVSLFWYQQALGQGPEFLTYFQNEAQLDKSGLPSDRFFAERPEGSVSTLKIQRTQQEDSAVYLCASSPGQGNYGYTFGSGTRLTVV.

For the CDR3, the DNA is TGTGCCAGCAGCTTGCTCGGAAGCTCTGGGGCCAACGTCCTGACTTTC. Translating gives CASSLLGSSGANVLTF. This sequence joins TRBV5-6 and TRBJ2-6; D gene uncertain. Trimming shortened V by 1 base and J by 0 bases, and 8 bases separated the two germline ends. Germline values: CDR1 SGHDT, CDR2 YYEEEE. CDR3 length: 16 residues.

This chain joins TRBV29-1 and TRBJ1-1; D is ambiguous. V was shortened by 7 bases and J by 3 bases, with 15 bases between the two germline ends. Per the germline V gene, CDR1 is SQVTM and CDR2 is ANQGSEA. The CDR3 has 13 residues. CDR3 DNA sequence: TGCAGCGCCACCGTTACCCTGGACACTGAAGCTTTCTTT. It yields the protein CSATVTLDTEAFF.

The chain joins TRBV6-1 to TRBJ1-5; TRBD1 matches at 7 bases. The CDR3 sequence is 17 residues long. Germline lookup yields CDR1 MNHNS and CDR2 SASEGT. V shed 4 bases and J 3 bases; nucleotides not matched to a gene: 12. The CDR3 DNA reads TGTGCCAGCAGTGTAAGACGGCAGGGGGAAAACAATCAGCCCCAGCATTTT. Translating it yields CASSVRRQGENNQPQHF.

The V and J genes are TRBV14 and TRBJ1-1, with TRBD1 matching 7 bases. There are 18 residues in the CDR3. Germline assignment: CDR1 SGHDN and CDR2 FVKESK. J lost 3 bases, V lost 3 bases, and 16 bases had no gene match. In DNA form, the CDR3 reads TGTGCCAGCAGCCACCCGGACAGGTTGGTCAATGAGGACACTGAAGCTTTCTTT. Protein product: CASSHPDRLVNEDTEAFF.

The CDR3 spells CASSRRDVSTEAFF. The CDR3 DNA sequence: TGCGCCAGCAGCAGAAGGGACGTGTCCACTGAAGCTTTCTTT. This rearrangement joins TRBV5-1 to TRBJ1-1, with D tentatively TRBD1 (5 bases). CDR1 is SGHRS, CDR2 YFSETQ, per germline. The CDR3 is made up of 14 amino acids. Deletions cut 4 bases from V and 4 bases from J, with 14 bases between.

The V and J genes are TRBV2 and TRBJ2-5; D ambiguous. CDR1 is SNHLY, CDR2 FYNNEI, per germline. This CDR3 has 14 residues. Trimming left V 3 bases short and J 6 bases short, with 14 bases between. CDR3 sequence: CASSDTMGLKTQYF. The CDR3 nucleotides are TGTGCCAGCAGTGACACTATGGGTTTAAAGACCCAGTACTTC.

The chain recombines TRBV7-9 with TRBJ2-5; D might be TRBD1 or TRBD2, each matching 6 bases. CDR1 and CDR2 (germline): SEHNR, FQNEAQ (reference sequence). There are 13 residues in the CDR3. V lost 5 bases to trimming and J lost 4 bases, with 11 bases between them. The CDR3 DNA reads as TGTGCCAGCAGCCTAGGGGGAGGAGAGACCCAGTACTTC. This codes for CASSLGGGETQYF.

The chain links TRBV12-5 to TRBJ1-2, with TRBD1 as a possible D gene (5 bases). Germline CDR1 LGHNT, CDR2 FRNRAP. Trimming shortened V by 5 bases and J by 5 bases, and 15 bases separated the two germline ends. The CDR3 totals 14 residues. This CDR3 is CASGAPGPLYGYTF. The CDR3 bases are TGTGCTAGTGGTGCCCCGGGACCTCTATATGGCTACACCTTC.

This chain joins TRBV2 and TRBJ1-6; the match to TRBD1 covers 9 bases. The CDR3 has 14 amino acids. Per germline, CDR1 SNHLY and CDR2 FYNNEI. After removal of 6 bases from V and 8 bases from J, the junction contained 5 bases not matched to a gene. DNA for the CDR3: TGTGCCAGCAGCAACAGGGGGCGGGATTCACCCCTCCACTTT. Protein: CASSNRGRDSPLHF.

The chain has TRBV3-1 (or the pseudogene TRBV3-2) and TRBJ1-2, with TRBD1 identical over 12 bases. The CDR3 is made up of 15 amino acids. With 5 bases clipped from V and 7 bases from J, the junction kept 8 bases outside the gene matches. In germline, CDR1 is LGHDT, CDR2 YNNKEL (reference sequence). The CDR3 bases are TGTGCCAGCAGCGACTCCGGGACAGGGGGCGTTGGCTACACCTTC. Its translation is CASSDSGTGGVGYTF.

V is TRBV18 and J is TRBJ2-3, with TRBD2 identical over 9 bases. In germline, CDR1 is KGHSH, CDR2 LQKENI. J lost 2 bases, V lost 1 base, and 4 bases had no gene match. The CDR3 spans 16 residues. In DNA, the CDR3 is TGTGCCAGCTCACCACTGCTAGCGGGGCTCACAGATACGCAGTATTTT. Translated: CASSPLLAGLTDTQYF.

This clone came up a few times. CDR3 in amino acids: CASSSTGGPIHF. In DNA, the CDR3 is TGTGCCAGCAGTTCCACAGGGGGCCCTATCCACTTT. The rearrangement uses TRBV28 and TRBJ1-6; the match to TRBD1 covers 9 bases. Unmatched junction bases numbered 6, after V lost 4 bases and J lost 17 bases. The CDR3 spans 12 residues. Germline CDR1 is MDHEN and CDR2 is SYDVKM.

The chain combines TRBV18 with TRBJ1-1; 7 bases agree with TRBD1. Germline V gene sequence: CDR1 KGHSH, CDR2 LQKENI. V lost 3 bases and J lost 0; bases outside the gene matches: 4. CDR3 length: 15 amino acids. In nucleotides, the CDR3 is TGTGCCAGCTCACCCTCCGGACAGGTGAACACTGAAGCTTTCTTT. Translation: CASSPSGQVNTEAFF.

This clone was seen only a few times. The CDR3 DNA is TGTGCCATCAGGGGGGACAGGCCGCCTAATCAGCCCCAGCATTTT. It codes for CAIRGDRPPNQPQHF. The chain is built from TRBV10-3 and TRBJ1-5; TRBD1 agrees at 8 bases. CDR3 length equals 15 residues. Germline assignment: CDR1 ENHRY and CDR2 SYGVKD. V lost 6 bases, J lost 4 bases, and 8 bases stayed unmatched.

V usage is TRBV24-1 and J usage is TRBJ2-2; weak D call: TRBD1 (6 bases). This CDR3 is built from 16 residues. The V gene lost 4 bases and the J gene lost 1 base, with 12 bases spanning the gap. Germline V gene sequence: CDR1 KGHDR, CDR2 SFDVKD. CDR3 bases: TGTGCCACCAGTGACCCACAGACAGGGAACACCGGGGAGCTGTTTTTT. Translated, it gives CATSDPQTGNTGELFF.

This clone has more than one count but fewer than ten. This rearrangement joins TRBV7-3 to TRBJ2-2; 13 bases fit TRBD2. The CDR3 extends over 17 amino acids. V trimming: 0 bases; J trimming: 5 bases; junction bases outside the gene matches: 3. CDR1 is SGHTA, CDR2 FQGTGA, per germline. Here the CDR3 DNA reads TGTGCCAGCAGCTTAACGGGACTAGCGGGGAAGACCGGGGAGCTGTTTTTT. Its protein is CASSLTGLAGKTGELFF.

This clone was counted a few times. This sequence joins TRBV7-8 and TRBJ2-7; D assignment may be TRBD1 or TRBD2 (5 bases each). Deletions cut 0 bases from V and 2 bases from J, with 8 bases between. The CDR3 contains 14 residues. CDR1 is SGHVS and CDR2 is FQNEAQ in the germline V gene. As DNA, the CDR3 is TGTGCCAGCAGCTTAGCAGGGGACCCCTACGAGCAGTACGTC. Translation: CASSLAGDPYEQYV.

As concerns this clone: Its ends do not fully match the called genes, so a read error is possible. This chain uses TRBV2 with TRBJ1-2, with TRBD1 as a possible D gene (5 bases). CDR1 is SNHLY and CDR2 is FYNNEI in the germline V gene. The CDR3 covers 12 residues. The CDR3 protein is CANSETDYGYTF. The CDR3 nucleotides read TGTGCCAACAGTGAGACAGACTATGGCTACACCTTC.

This sequence joins TRBV11-2 and TRBJ2-4; TRBD2 agrees at 7 bases. The CDR3 sequence is 15 residues long. V dropped 1 base and J dropped 6; count of bases not matched to a gene: 6. Germline CDR1 and CDR2: SGHAT and FQNNGV. As DNA, the CDR3 is TGTGCCAGCAGCTTAGGACAACCGGGGGGAAACATTCAGTACTTC. This sequence encodes CASSLGQPGGNIQYF.

This sequence joins TRBV19 and TRBJ1-5; TRBD1 matches 7 bases. The germline V gene has CDR1 LNHDA and CDR2 SQIVND (reference sequence). The V segment lost 6 bases and the J segment 4 bases; nucleotides outside the gene matches: 9. The CDR3 loop spans 15 amino acids. The CDR3 region is CASRRGGGWNQPQHF. CDR3 DNA sequence: TGTGCCAGTAGGAGAGGAGGGGGCTGGAATCAGCCCCAGCATTTT. Supplemented by reference TRBV19 and TRBJ1-5, the full variable domain reads DGGITQSPKYLFRKEGQNVTLSCEQNLNHDAMYWYRQDPGQGLRLIYYSQIVNDFQKGDIAEGYSVSREKKESFPLTVTSAQKNPTAFYLCASRRGGGWNQPQHFGDGTRLSIL.

The chain couples TRBV7-3 to TRBJ2-7; 7 bases fit TRBD1. The germline V gene has CDR1 SGHTA and CDR2 FQGTGA. V shed 4 bases, J shed 1 base, and the junction held 4 bases outside the gene matches. This CDR3 spans 14 amino acids. The CDR3 DNA sequence: TGTGCCAGCAGCTACAGGGACAGATCCTACGAGCAGTACGTC. Translation: CASSYRDRSYEQYV.

The chain couples TRBV10-2 to TRBJ2-2; D gene ambiguous. Deletions cut 6 bases from V and 1 base from J, with 9 bases between. Germline assignment: CDR1 WSHSY and CDR2 SAAADI. CDR3 size: 14 residues. The CDR3 DNA is TGCGCCAGCAGACCTCCCGTGAACACCGGGGAGCTGTTTTTT. Protein: CASRPPVNTGELFF.